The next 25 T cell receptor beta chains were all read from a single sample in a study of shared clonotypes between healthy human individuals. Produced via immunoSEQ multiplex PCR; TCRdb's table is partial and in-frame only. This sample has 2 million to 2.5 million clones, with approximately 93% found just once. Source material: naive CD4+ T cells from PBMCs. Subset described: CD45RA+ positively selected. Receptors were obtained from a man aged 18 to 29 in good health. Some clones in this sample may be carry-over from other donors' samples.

Written as DNA, the CDR3 is TGTGCCAGCAGCGTACAACAGACACAAGAGACCCAGTACTTC. Translating gives CASSVQQTQETQYF. This sequence joins TRBV9 and TRBJ2-5; D is uncertain. Trimming took off 1 base at V and 2 bases at J, with 9 bases between the two ends. The CDR3 is 14 amino acids. From germline, CDR1 is SGDLS and CDR2 YYNGEE.

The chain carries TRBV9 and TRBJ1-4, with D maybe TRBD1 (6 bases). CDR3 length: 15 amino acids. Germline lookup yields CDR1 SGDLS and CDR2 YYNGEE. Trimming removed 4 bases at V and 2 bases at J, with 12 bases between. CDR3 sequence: CASSIGGRTNEKLFF. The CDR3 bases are TGTGCCAGCAGCATAGGGGGGAGGACTAATGAAAAACTGTTTTTT.

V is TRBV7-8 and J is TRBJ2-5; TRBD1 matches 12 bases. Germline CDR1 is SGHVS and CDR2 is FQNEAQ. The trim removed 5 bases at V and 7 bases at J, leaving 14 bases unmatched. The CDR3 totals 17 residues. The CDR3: CASSAYSGTGGVWTQYF. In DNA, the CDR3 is TGTGCCAGCAGCGCATATTCCGGGACAGGGGGCGTGTGGACCCAGTACTTC.

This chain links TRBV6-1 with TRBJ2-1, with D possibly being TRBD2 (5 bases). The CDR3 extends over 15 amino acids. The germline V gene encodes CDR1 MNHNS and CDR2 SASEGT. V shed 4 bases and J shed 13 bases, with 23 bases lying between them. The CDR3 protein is CASSVLLVLVAPQFF. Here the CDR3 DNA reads TGTGCCAGCAGTGTTCTACTAGTTCTGGTCGCCCCCCAGTTCTTC.

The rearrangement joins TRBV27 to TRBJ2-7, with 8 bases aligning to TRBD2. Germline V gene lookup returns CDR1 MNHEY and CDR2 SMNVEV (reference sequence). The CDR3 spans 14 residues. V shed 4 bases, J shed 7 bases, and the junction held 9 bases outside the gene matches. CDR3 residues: CASSSERESGEQYF. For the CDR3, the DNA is TGTGCCAGCAGTTCCGAGCGGGAGTCGGGGGAGCAGTACTTC.

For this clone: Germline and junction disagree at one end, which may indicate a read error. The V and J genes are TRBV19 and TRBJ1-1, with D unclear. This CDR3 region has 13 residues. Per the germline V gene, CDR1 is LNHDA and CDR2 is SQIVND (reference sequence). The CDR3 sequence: CASSISLKTEAFF. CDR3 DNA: TGTGCCAGTAGTATCTCATTGAAAACTGAAGCTTTCTTT.

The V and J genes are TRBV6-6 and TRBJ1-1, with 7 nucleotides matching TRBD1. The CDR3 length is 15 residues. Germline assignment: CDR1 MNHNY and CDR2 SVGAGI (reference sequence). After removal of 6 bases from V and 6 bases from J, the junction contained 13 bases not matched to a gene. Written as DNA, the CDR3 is TGTGCCAGCAGACCCCCGACAGGGAGGGTCGCTGAAGCTTTCTTT. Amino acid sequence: CASRPPTGRVAEAFF.

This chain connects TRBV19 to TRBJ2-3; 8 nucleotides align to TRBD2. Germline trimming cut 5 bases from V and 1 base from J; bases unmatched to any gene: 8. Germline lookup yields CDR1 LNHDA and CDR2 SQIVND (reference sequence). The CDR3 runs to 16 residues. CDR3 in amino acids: CASSVLRGAGTDTQYF. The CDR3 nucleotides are TGTGCCAGTAGTGTCCTGCGGGGGGCCGGCACAGATACGCAGTATTTT.

The CDR3 sequence is CASSRGTGQTSPLHF. In DNA form, the CDR3 reads TGTGCCAGCAGTCGCGGGACAGGACAAACTTCACCCCTCCACTTT. The chain links TRBV6-5 to TRBJ1-6; TRBD1 matches at 8 bases. V dropped 5 bases and J dropped 9; count of bases not matched to a gene: 9. This CDR3 region has 15 residues. CDR1 and CDR2 from the germline V gene are MNHEY and SVGAGI.

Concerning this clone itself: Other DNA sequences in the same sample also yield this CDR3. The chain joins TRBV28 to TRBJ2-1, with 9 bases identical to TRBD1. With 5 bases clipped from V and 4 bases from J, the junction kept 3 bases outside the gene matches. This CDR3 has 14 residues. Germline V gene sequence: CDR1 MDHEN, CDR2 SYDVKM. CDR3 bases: TGTGCCAGCAGTAGGGACAGGGTATACAATGAGCAGTTCTTC. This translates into CASSRDRVYNEQFF.

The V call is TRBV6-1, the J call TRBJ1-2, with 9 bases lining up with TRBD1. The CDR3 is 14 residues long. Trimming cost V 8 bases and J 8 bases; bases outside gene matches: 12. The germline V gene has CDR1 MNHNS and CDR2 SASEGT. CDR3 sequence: CASFIQGASYGYTF. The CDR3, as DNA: TGTGCCAGCTTTATACAGGGGGCGAGTTACGGCTACACCTTC.

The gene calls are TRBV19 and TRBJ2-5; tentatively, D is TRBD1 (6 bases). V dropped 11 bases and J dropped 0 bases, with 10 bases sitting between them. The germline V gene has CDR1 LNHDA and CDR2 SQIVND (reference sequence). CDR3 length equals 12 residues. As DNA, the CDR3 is TGTGCCGGCGACAGGTACCAAGAGACCCAGTACTTC. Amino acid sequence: CAGDRYQETQYF.

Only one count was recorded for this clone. The CDR3 nucleotides read TGTGCCAGCAGTTCACCGGGACAGGGGGAAGATACGCAGTATTTT. It specifies CASSSPGQGEDTQYF. V and J are TRBV5-6 and TRBJ2-3, with 11 bases matching TRBD1. The germline V gene has CDR1 SGHDT and CDR2 YYEEEE. V dropped 5 bases and J dropped 5; count of bases not matched to a gene: 7. This CDR3 is built from 15 residues. Drawing the rest from reference TRBV5-6 and TRBJ2-3, the complete variable domain is DAGVTQSPTHLIKTRGQQVTLRCSPKSGHDTVSWYQQALGQGPQFIFQYYEEEERQRGNFPDRFSGHQFPNYSSELNVNALLLGDSALYLCASSSPGQGEDTQYFGPGTRLTVL.

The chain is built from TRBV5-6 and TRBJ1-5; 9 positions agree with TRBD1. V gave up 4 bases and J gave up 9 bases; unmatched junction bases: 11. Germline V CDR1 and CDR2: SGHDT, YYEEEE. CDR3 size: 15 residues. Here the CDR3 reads CASSEGQGDLGPQHF. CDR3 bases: TGTGCCAGCAGCGAGGGACAGGGCGACTTAGGGCCCCAGCATTTT. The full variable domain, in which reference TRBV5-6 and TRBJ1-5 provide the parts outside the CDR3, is DAGVTQSPTHLIKTRGQQVTLRCSPKSGHDTVSWYQQALGQGPQFIFQYYEEEERQRGNFPDRFSGHQFPNYSSELNVNALLLGDSALYLCASSEGQGDLGPQHFGDGTRLSIL.

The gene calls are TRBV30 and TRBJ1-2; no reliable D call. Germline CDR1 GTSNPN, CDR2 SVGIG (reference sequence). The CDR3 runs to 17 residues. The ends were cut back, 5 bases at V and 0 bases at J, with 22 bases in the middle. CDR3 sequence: CAWGVLHLGEANYGYTF. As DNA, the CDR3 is TGTGCCTGGGGCGTCCTACATTTAGGTGAAGCTAACTATGGCTACACCTTC. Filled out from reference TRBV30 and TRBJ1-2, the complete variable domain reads SQTIHQWPATLVQPVGSPLSLECTVEGTSNPNLYWYRQAAGRGLQLLFYSVGIGQISSEVPQNLSASRPQDRQFILSSKKLLLSDSGFYLCAWGVLHLGEANYGYTFGSGTRLTVV.

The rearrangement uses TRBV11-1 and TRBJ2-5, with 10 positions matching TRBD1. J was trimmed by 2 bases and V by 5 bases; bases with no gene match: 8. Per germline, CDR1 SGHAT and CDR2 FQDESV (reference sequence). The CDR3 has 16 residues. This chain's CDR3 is CASSQTTGGLQETQYF. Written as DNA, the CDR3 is TGTGCCAGCAGCCAAACGACAGGGGGCTTACAAGAGACCCAGTACTTC. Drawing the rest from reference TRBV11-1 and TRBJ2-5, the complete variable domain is EAEVAQSPRYKITEKSQAVAFWCDPISGHATLYWYRQILGQGPELLVQFQDESVVDDSQLPKDRFSAERLKGVDSTLKIQPAELGDSAMYLCASSQTTGGLQETQYFGPGTRLLVL.

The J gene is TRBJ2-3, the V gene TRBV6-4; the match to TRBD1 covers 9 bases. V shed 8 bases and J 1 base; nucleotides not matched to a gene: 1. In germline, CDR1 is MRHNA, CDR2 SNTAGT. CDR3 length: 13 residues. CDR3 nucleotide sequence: TGTGCCAGCCGGGACAGGGGCACAGATACGCAGTATTTT. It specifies CASRDRGTDTQYF.

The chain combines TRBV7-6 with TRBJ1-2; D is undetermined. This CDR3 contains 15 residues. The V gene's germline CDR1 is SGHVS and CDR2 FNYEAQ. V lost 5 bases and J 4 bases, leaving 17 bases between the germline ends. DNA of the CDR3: TGTGCCAGCAGCCCCCAAACGGGGAGCTTCTATGGCTACACCTTC. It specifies CASSPQTGSFYGYTF.

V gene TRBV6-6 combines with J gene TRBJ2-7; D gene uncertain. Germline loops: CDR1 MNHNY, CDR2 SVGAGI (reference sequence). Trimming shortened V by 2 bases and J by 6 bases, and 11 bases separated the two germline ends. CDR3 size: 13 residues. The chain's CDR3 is CASSYPLSGEQYF. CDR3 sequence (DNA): TGTGCCAGCAGTTACCCCTTGAGTGGCGAGCAGTACTTC.

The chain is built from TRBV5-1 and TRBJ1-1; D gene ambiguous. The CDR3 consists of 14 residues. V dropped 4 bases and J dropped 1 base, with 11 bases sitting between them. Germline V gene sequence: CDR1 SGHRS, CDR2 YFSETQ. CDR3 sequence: CASSEDGGNTEAFF. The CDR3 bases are TGCGCCAGCAGCGAGGACGGAGGGAACACTGAAGCTTTCTTT.

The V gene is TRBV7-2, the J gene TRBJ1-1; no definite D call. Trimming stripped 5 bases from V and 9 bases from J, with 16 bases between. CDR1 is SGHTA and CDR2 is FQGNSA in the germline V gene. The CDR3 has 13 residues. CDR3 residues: CASSKPVGNQAFF. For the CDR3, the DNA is TGTGCCAGCAGCAAACCAGTAGGAAATCAAGCTTTCTTT.

DNA for the CDR3: TGTGCCAGCTCACTCAGGGGGAGGGTTTGGACTGAAGCTTTCTTT. Encoded protein: CASSLRGRVWTEAFF. This chain joins TRBV18 and TRBJ1-1, with TRBD1 matching over 7 bases. This CDR3 is 15 amino acids long. Germline values: CDR1 KGHSH, CDR2 LQKENI. Trimming took 4 bases from V and 5 from J; bases not matched to a gene: 10.

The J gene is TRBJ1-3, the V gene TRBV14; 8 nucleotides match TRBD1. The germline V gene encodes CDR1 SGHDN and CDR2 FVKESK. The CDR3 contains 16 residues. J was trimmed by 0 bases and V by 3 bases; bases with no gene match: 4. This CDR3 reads CASSHRTGNSGNTIYF. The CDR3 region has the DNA TGTGCCAGCAGCCATCGGACAGGGAACTCTGGAAACACCATATATTTT.

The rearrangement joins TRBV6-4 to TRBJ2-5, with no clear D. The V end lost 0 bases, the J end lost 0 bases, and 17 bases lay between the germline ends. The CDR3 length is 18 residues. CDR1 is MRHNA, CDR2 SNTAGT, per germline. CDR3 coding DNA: TGTGCCAGCAGTGACTCGCGACTGGGGTCTAATTACCAAGAGACCCAGTACTTC. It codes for CASSDSRLGSNYQETQYF.

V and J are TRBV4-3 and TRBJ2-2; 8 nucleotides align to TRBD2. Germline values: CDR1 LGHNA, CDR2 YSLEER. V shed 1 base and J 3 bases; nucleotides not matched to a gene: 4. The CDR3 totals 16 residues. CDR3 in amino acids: CASSQVSGTDTGELFF. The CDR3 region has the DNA TGCGCCAGCAGCCAAGTTAGCGGGACCGACACCGGGGAGCTGTTTTTT.